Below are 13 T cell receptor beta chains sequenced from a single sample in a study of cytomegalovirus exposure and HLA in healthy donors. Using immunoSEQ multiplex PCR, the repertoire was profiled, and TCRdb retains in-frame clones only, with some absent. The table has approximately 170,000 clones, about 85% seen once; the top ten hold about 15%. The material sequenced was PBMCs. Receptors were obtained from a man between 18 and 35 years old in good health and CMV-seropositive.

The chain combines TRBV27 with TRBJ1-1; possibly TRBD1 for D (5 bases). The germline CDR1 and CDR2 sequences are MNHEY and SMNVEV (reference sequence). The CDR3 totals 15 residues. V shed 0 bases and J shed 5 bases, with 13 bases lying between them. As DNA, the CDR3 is TGTGCCAGCAGTTTATCGATTCTGGGGGGGACTGAAGCTTTCTTT. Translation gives CASSLSILGGTEAFF.

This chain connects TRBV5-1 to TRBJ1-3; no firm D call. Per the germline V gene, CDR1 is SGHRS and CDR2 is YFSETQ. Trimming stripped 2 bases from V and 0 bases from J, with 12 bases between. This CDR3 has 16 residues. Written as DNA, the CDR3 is TGCGCCAGCAGCTTTACGACGGGAAACTCTGGAAACACCATATATTTT. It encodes CASSFTTGNSGNTIYF.

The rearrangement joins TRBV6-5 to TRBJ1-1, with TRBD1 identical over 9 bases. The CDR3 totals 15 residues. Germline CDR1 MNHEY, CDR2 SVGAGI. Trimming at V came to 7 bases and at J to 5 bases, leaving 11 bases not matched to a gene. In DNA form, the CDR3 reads TGTGCCAGCAATCCACAGGGGGCAAGAAGGACTGAAGCTTTCTTT. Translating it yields CASNPQGARRTEAFF.

CDR3 in amino acids: CASRGHPNTEAFF. As DNA, the CDR3 is TGTGCCAGCAGGGGACACCCGAACACTGAAGCTTTCTTT. The rearrangement uses TRBV2 and TRBJ1-1; D is perhaps TRBD1 (6 bases). The CDR3 has 13 amino acids. Germline CDR1 and CDR2: SNHLY and FYNNEI. V lost 6 bases to trimming and J lost 1 base, with 9 bases between them.

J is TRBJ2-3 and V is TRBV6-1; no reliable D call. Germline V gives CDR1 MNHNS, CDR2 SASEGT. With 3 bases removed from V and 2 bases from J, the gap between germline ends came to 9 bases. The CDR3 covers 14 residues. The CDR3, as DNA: TGTGCCAGCAGTGAGCGGAAAATCACAGATACGCAGTATTTT. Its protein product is CASSERKITDTQYF.

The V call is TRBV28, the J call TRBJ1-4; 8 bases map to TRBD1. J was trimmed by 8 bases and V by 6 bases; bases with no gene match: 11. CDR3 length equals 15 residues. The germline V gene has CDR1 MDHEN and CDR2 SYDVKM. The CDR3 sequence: CASREGTGGREKLFF. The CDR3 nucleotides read TGTGCCAGCAGGGAGGGGACAGGCGGAAGGGAAAAACTGTTTTTT.

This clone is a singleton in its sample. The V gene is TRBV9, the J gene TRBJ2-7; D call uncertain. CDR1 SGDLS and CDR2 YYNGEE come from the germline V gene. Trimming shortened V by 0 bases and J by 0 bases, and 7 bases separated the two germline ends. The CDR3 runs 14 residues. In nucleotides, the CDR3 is TGTGCCAGCAGCGTAGATTTCAGCTCCTACGAGCAGTACTTC. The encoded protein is CASSVDFSSYEQYF. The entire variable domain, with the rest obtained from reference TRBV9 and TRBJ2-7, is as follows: DSGVTQTPKHLITATGQRVTLRCSPRSGDLSVYWYQQSLDQGLQFLIQYYNGEERAKGNILERFSAQQFPDLHSELNLSSLELGDSALYFCASSVDFSSYEQYFGPGTRLTVT.

CDR3 loop: CASSIDGTGSGMNTEAFF. The CDR3 DNA reads TGTGCCAGTAGTATAGATGGGACAGGATCTGGGATGAACACTGAAGCTTTCTTT. V is TRBV19 and J is TRBJ1-1; 8 bases match TRBD1. Germline V gene sequence: CDR1 LNHDA, CDR2 SQIVND (reference sequence). J was trimmed by 0 bases and V by 0 bases; bases with no gene match: 9. The length of the CDR3 is 18 residues.

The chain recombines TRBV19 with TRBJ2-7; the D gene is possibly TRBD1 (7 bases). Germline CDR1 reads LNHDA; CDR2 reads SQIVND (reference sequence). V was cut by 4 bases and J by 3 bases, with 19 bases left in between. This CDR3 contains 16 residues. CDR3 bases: TGTGCCAGTAGTAAGTCGGGGGACAGCGCCAACTACGAGCAGTACTTC. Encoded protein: CASSKSGDSANYEQYF.

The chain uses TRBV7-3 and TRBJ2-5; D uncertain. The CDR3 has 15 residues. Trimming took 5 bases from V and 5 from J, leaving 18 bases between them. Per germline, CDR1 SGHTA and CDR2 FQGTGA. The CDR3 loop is CASSPTGGLMETQYF. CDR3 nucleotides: TGTGCCAGCAGCCCGACCGGCGGTTTGATGGAGACCCAGTACTTC.

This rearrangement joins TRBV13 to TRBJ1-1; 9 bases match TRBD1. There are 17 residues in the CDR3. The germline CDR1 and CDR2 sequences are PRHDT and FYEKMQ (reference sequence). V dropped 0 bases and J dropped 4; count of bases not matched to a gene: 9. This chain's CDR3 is CASSLGGDRELSTEAFF. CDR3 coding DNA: TGTGCCAGCAGCTTAGGGGGGGACAGGGAATTAAGCACTGAAGCTTTCTTT.

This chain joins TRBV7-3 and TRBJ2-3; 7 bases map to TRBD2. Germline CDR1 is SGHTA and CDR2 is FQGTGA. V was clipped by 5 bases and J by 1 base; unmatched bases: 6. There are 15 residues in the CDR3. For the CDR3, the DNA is TGTGCCAGCAGCCTGACGGGAGGTCGCACAGATACGCAGTATTTT. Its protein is CASSLTGGRTDTQYF.

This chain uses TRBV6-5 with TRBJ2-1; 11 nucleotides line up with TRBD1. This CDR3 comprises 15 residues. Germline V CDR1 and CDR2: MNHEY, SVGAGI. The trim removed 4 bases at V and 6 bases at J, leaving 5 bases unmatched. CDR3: CASSSGQGALNEQFF. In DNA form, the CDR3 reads TGTGCCAGCAGTTCAGGACAGGGGGCGCTCAATGAGCAGTTCTTC.